One T cell receptor beta chain is described in this entry. These data are taken from a study of blood T cell repertoires in COVID-19. Study overall: Acute and convalescent COVID-19 specimens originated in the United States, Italy and Spain. PBMCs, B-cell-depleted T cells, or T cells were the source of the cDNA or gDNA that made up the material.

Germline lookup yields CDR1 MGHDK and CDR2 SYGVNS. The V gene end was trimmed by 5 bases and the J gene end by 8 bases; junction bases not matched to a gene: 8. The CDR3 is made up of 15 amino acids. In the authors' methods: Amplification of reference gene primers was used by the study to estimate nucleated cell counts. The data were produced by immunoSEQ multiplex PCR, yet TCRdb's version contains in-frame clones alone and is incomplete. For V, J and clone size, that table is used; D and trimming come from the DNA. The repertoire holds some 200,000 clones, with about four fifths as singletons. The chain carries TRBV25-1 and TRBJ2-1; 11 bases match TRBD2. The receptor was derived from a woman aged 80 or over with acute or convalescent COVID-19. Input material: peripheral blood. As DNA, the CDR3 is TGTGCCAGCAGTTACGAGACTAGCGGGACCTATGAGCAGTTCTTC. Translated: CASSYETSGTYEQFF.